This TCR beta chain was identified during a study of blood T cell repertoires in COVID-19 (TCRdb year 2020). Background for the entire study: Samples from collaborators originated in the United States, Italy and Spain and spanned both the acute and convalescent phases of COVID-19. The prospective study material was composed of cDNA or gDNA derived from T cells, B-cell-depleted T cells, or PBMCs. The dataset comprised deeply sampled blood TCRbeta repertoires from subjects exposed to, actively infected with, or recovered from COVID-19. The repertoires were made available in a free public database intended to serve as a resource for research on the immune response to SARS-CoV-2. The samples were drawn from two sources: the first 160 participants of the ongoing ImmuneRACE study, and 1,200 or so subjects contributed by 6 global collaborators. Nearly every sample came with metadata listing a de-identified subject ID, COVID-19 status, age in years and sex. Where HLA class I and class II types were available, the types were taken from metadata supplied by the sample provider, not from assay-based typing. Points the paper makes about the study in general: The amount of clinical and demographic metadata varied by source and participant and was provided uncurated.

Concerning this clone: Its antigen is not yet known. Base qualities are not recorded, but no much larger clone differs from it by a single base. In the same sample, other DNA sequences code for this CDR3.

Per the germline V gene, SGHDN is the CDR1 and FVKESK is the CDR2. From its cysteine to its phenylalanine, the CDR3 spans 13 amino acids. CDR3 DNA is the only sequence kept; it has 39 bases, read in frame from the first base. Trimming costs V 4 bases and J 1 base, and their ends lie 4 bases apart. In Seattle, one collaborating source enrolled patients while the infection was active and tracked those patients longitudinally over the course of disease. The collaborating institutions used their own protocols to collect whole blood in K2EDTA tubes. Collaborator samples were shipped for TCRbeta analysis as frozen whole blood, isolated PBMCs, or DNA extracted from either sample type. TCRbeta CDR3 regions were amplified from genomic DNA by means of the immunoSEQ Assay, a bias-controlled multiplex PCR. In the source study's methods: The number of nucleated cells in each sample was estimated from the amplification of reference gene primers within the assay. To quantify the absolute abundance of each unique TCRbeta CDR3 rearrangement, sequence reads were collapsed and filtered. For each sample, productive Simpson clonality was calculated as the square root of Simpson's diversity index over productive rearrangements. Held by TCRdb, this immuneACCESS table contains in-frame sequences only and omits some clones. Under half of the omission traces to an unresolved V gene where checked; the cause of the rest is unknown. V and J calls plus clone size are reproduced from that table; the DNA served to infer D and trimming. This sample holds just over 250,000 clones; 80% to 95% were observed only once. Jointly, the top ten make up just over 2.5% of the sample.

Recombination joined TRBV14 with TRBJ2-2, with the D gene too uncertain to name. The receptor's source is a person aged 18 to 35 with COVID-19, enrolled during active disease. Sequencing was carried out using peripheral blood. CDR3 protein: CASSLVNTGELFF. The nucleotides read TGTGCCAGCAGCCTCGTGAACACCGGGGAGCTGTTTTTT. The variable domain in full, with residues beyond the CDR3 obtained from the reference TRBV14 and TRBJ2-2 genes, is EAGVTQFPSHSVIEKGQTVTLRCDPISGHDNLYWYRRVMGKEIKFLLHFVKESKQDESGMPNNRFLAERTGGTYSTLKVQPAELEDSGVYFCASSLVNTGELFFGEGSRLTVL.